The TCR beta chain under discussion was sequenced for a study of blood T cell repertoires in COVID-19. Looking at the study overall: Material from acute and convalescent COVID-19 was sourced from the United States, Italy and Spain. Sources were T cells, B-cell-depleted T cells, or PBMCs; the material itself was cDNA or gDNA.

Authors' data handling: Reference gene primer amplification gave estimated nucleated cell counts. The method was immunoSEQ multiplex PCR; TCRdb's version includes in-frame clones alone and lacks a portion of them. For V, J and clone size, that table is used; D and trimming come from the DNA. The table lists tens of thousands of clones, around 84% of them singletons. Sequenced material: peripheral blood. The TCR sequence derives from a man aged 45 to 65 with acute or convalescent COVID-19.

The CDR3 reads CASSLAVDREQFF. The CDR3 nucleotides read TGTGCCAGCAGCTTAGCCGTCGACAGGGAGCAGTTCTTC. V and J are TRBV7-8 and TRBJ2-1; D possibly corresponds to TRBD1 (6 bases). Between the trimmed V and J ends, which lost 0 bases and 10 bases, there was a span of 10 bases. Germline V lookup: CDR1 SGHVS, CDR2 FQNEAQ. This CDR3 is 13 amino acids long.